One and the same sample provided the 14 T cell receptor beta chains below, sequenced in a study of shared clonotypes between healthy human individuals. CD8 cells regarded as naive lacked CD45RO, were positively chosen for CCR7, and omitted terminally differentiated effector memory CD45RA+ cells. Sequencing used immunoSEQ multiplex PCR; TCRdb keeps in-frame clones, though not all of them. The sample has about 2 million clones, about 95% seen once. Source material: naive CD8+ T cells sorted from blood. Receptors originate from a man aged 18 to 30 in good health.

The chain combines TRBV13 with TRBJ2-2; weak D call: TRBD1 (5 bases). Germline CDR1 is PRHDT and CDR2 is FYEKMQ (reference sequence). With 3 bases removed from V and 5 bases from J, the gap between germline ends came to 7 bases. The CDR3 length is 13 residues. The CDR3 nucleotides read TGTGCCAGCAGCTTGCAGGGTACCGGGGAGCTGTTTTTT. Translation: CASSLQGTGELFF.

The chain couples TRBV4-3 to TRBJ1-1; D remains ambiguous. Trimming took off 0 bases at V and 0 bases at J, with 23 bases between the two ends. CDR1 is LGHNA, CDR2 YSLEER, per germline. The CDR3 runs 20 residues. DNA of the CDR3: TGCGCCAGCAGCCAAGAGGTCGGATATGGGGTACTAGGAATGAACACTGAAGCTTTCTTT. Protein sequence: CASSQEVGYGVLGMNTEAFF.

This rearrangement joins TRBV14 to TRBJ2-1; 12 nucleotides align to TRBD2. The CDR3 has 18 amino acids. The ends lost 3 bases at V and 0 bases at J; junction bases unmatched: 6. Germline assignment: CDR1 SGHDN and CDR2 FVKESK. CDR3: CASSHPTSGRPSYNEQFF. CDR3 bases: TGTGCCAGCAGCCACCCTACTAGCGGGAGGCCCTCCTACAATGAGCAGTTCTTC. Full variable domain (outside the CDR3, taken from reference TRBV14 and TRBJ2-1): EAGVTQFPSHSVIEKGQTVTLRCDPISGHDNLYWYRRVMGKEIKFLLHFVKESKQDESGMPNNRFLAERTGGTYSTLKVQPAELEDSGVYFCASSHPTSGRPSYNEQFFGPGTRLTVL.

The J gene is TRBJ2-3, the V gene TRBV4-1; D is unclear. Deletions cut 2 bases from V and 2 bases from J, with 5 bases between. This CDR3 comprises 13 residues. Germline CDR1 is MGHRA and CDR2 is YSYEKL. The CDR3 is CASSQLVTDTQYF. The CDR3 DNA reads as TGCGCCAGCAGCCAACTAGTCACAGATACGCAGTATTTT.

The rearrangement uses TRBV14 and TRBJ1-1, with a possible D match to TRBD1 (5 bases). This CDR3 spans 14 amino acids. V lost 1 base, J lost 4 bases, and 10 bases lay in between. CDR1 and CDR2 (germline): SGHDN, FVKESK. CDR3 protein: CASSQGRGSTEAFF. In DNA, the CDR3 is TGTGCCAGCAGCCAAGGTAGGGGCTCCACTGAAGCTTTCTTT.

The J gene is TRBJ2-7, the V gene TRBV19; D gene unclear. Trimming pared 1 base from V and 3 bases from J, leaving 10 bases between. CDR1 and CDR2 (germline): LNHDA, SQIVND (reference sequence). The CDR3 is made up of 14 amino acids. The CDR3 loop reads CASSIADSNYEQYF. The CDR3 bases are TGTGCCAGTAGTATAGCAGACTCAAACTACGAGCAGTACTTC.

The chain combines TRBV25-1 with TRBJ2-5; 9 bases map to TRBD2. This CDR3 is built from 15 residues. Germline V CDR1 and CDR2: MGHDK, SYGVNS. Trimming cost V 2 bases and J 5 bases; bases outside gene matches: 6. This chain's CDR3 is CASSEGTSYRETQYF. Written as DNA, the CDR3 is TGTGCCAGCAGTGAAGGGACTAGCTATAGGGAGACCCAGTACTTC.

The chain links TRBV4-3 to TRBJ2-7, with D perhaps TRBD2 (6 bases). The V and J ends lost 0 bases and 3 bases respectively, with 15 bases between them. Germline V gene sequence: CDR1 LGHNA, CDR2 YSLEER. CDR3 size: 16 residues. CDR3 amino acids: CASSQDRAGNRYEQYF. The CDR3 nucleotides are TGCGCCAGCAGCCAAGATAGGGCGGGGAACCGCTACGAGCAGTACTTC.

The CDR3 sequence is CASRLLGEETQYF. The CDR3 bases are TGTGCCAGCAGGTTACTAGGGGAAGAGACCCAGTACTTC. This chain links TRBV6-1 with TRBJ2-5; tentatively, D is TRBD1 or TRBD2 (5 bases each). V lost 6 bases and J lost 3, with 11 bases in between. The germline V gene encodes CDR1 MNHNS and CDR2 SASEGT. This CDR3 is 13 amino acids long.

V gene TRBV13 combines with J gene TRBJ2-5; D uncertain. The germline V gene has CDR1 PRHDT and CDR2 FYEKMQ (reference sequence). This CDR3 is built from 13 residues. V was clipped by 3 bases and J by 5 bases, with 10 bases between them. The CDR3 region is CASSFSSMETQYF. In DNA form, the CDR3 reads TGTGCCAGCAGCTTTAGCAGCATGGAGACCCAGTACTTC.

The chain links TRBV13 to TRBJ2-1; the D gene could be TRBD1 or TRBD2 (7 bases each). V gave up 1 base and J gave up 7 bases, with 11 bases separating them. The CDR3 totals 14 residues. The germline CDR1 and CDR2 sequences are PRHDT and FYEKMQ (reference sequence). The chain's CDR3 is CASSLVQGGNEQFF. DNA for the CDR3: TGTGCCAGCAGCTTAGTTCAGGGGGGGAATGAGCAGTTCTTC.

Written as DNA, the CDR3 is TGTGCCAGCAGCCCCCCGACTAGCGGGGTCTACAATGAGCAGTTCTTC. It codes for CASSPPTSGVYNEQFF. The chain couples TRBV7-9 to TRBJ2-1; 11 bases match TRBD2. CDR1 is SEHNR and CDR2 is FQNEAQ in the germline V gene (reference sequence). This CDR3 is built from 16 residues. With 5 bases clipped from V and 3 bases from J, the junction kept 6 bases outside the gene matches.

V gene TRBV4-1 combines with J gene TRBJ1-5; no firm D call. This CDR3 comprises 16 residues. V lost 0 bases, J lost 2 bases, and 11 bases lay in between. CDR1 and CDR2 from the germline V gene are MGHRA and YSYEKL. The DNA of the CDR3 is TGCGCCAGCAGCCAAGAAGGGCCTATGCGCAATCAGCCCCAGCATTTT. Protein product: CASSQEGPMRNQPQHF.

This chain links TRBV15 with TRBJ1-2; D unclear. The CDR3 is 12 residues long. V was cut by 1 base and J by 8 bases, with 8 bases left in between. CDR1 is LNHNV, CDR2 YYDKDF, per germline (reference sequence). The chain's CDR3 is CATSRGESGYTF. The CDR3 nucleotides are TGTGCCACCAGCAGAGGGGAGAGCGGCTACACCTTC.